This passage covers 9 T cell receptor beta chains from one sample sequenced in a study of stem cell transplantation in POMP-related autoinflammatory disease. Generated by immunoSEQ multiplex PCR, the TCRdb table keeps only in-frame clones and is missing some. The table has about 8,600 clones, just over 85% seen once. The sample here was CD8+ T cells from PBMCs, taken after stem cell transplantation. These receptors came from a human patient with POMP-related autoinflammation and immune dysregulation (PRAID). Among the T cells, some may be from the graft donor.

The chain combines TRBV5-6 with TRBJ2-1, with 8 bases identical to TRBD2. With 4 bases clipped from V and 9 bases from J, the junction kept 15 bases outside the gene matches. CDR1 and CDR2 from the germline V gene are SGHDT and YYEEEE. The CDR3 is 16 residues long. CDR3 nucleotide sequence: TGTGCCAGCAGCCCGAGGCGGCGGGGGGCTGGCGGTGAGCAGTTCTTC. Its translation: CASSPRRRGAGGEQFF.

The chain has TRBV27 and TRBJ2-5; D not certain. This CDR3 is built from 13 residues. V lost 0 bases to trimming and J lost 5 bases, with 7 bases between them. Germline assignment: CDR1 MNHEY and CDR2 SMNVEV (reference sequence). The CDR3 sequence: CASSLSVRETQYF. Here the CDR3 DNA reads TGTGCCAGCAGTTTATCTGTCCGGGAGACCCAGTACTTC.

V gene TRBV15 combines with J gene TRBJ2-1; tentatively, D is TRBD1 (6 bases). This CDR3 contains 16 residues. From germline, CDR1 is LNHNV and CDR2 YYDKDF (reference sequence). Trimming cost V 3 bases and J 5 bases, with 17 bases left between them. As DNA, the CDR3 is TGTGCCACCAGCAGGAGGGGGAAGGGGTTCGACAATGAGCAGTTCTTC. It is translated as CATSRRGKGFDNEQFF. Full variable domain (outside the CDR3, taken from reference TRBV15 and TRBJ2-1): DAMVIQNPRYQVTQFGKPVTLSCSQTLNHNVMYWYQQKSSQAPKLLFHYYDKDFNNEADTPDNFQSRRPNTSFCFLDIRSPGLGDTAMYLCATSRRGKGFDNEQFFGPGTRLTVL.

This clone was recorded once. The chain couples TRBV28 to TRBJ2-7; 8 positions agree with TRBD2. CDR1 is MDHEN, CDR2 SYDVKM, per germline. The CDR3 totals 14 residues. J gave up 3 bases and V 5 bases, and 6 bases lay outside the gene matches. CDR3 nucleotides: TGTGCCAGCAGTCCGGTGGCGGGAGGCTACGAGCAGTACTTC. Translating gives CASSPVAGGYEQYF.

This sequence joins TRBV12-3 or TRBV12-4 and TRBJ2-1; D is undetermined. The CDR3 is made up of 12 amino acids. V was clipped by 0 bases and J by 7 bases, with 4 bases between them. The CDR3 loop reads CASSLALNEQFF. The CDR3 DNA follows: TGTGCCAGCAGTTTAGCGCTAAATGAGCAGTTCTTC.

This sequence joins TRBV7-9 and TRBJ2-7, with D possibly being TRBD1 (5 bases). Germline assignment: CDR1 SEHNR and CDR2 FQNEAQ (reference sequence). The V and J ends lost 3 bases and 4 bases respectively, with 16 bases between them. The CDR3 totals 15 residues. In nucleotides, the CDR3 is TGTGCCAGCAGCTTCCCCCCAGGGATTTTTTACGAGCAGTACTTC. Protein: CASSFPPGIFYEQYF.

The CDR3 protein is CASSGGGTYNEQFF. The CDR3 nucleotides are TGTGCCAGCAGTGGTGGCGGGACTTACAATGAGCAGTTCTTC. The gene calls are TRBV2 and TRBJ2-1; TRBD2 might be the D (6 bases). Germline V CDR1 and CDR2: SNHLY, FYNNEI. This CDR3 has 14 amino acids. V dropped 4 bases and J dropped 4 bases, with 11 bases sitting between them.

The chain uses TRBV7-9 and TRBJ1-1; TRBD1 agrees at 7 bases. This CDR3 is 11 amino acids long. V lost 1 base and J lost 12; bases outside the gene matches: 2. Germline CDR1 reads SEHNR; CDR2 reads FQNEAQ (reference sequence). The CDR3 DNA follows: TGTGCCAGCAGCTTAGGGACAGGCCCTTTCTTT. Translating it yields CASSLGTGPFF.

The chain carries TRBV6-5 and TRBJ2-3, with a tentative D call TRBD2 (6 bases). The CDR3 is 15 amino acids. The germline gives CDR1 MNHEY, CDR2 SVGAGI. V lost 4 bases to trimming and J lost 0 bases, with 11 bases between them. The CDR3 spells CASSWFSGSTDTQYF. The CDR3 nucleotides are TGTGCCAGCAGTTGGTTTAGCGGCAGCACAGATACGCAGTATTTT.